Below are 5 T cell receptor beta chains sequenced from a single sample in a study of tumor and adjacent non-tumor tissue in lung cancer. The template was RNA from unsorted bulk tissue. The normal lung tissue was taken more than 3 cm from the tumor edge. A modified ARM-PCR protocol with three rounds of nested PCR amplified TCRbeta. TCRdb re-called the multiplex PCR reads through MiXCR, storing one row per CDR3 protein. This repertoire shows about 98,000 distinct CDR3 sequences, 80% found once; its top ten account for approximately 28%. What was sequenced was distant non-tumor lung tissue. The receptors originated from a man aged 55 to 70 with small cell lung cancer.

The table lists this clonotype with a few counts. The chain employs TRBV7-9 and TRBJ2-4; no firm D call. Trimming left V 5 bases short and J 5 bases short, with 7 bases between. CDR3 length equals 12 residues. The V gene's germline CDR1 is SEHNR and CDR2 FQNEAQ (reference sequence). The chain's CDR3 is CASSQKENIQYF. In DNA, the CDR3 is TGTGCCAGCAGCCAAAAAGAAAACATTCAGTACTTC.

V usage is TRBV11-2 and J usage is TRBJ2-7, with D possibly matching TRBD2 (6 bases). V was clipped by 9 bases and J by 4 bases, with 19 bases between them. The CDR3 covers 14 residues. In germline, CDR1 is SGHAT, CDR2 FQNNGV. The chain's CDR3 is CASCLEIGGYEQYF. The CDR3 DNA is TGTGCCAGTTGCTTAGAAATAGGAGGGTACGAGCAGTACTTC.

Concerning this clonotype: An end of the junction differs from the germline gene, which may be a read error. The chain has TRBV20-1 and TRBJ2-3; D possibly corresponds to TRBD2 (6 bases). The CDR3 loop spans 15 amino acids. Germline V gene sequence: CDR1 DFQATT, CDR2 SNEGSKA (reference sequence). The CDR3 DNA follows: TGCAATGCTGGAGACGCCCGGGGGAGCACAGATACGCAGTATTTT. Translation gives CNAGDARGSTDTQYF.

This clonotype came up a few times. The chain combines TRBV4-2 with TRBJ1-5; D is uncertain. The CDR3 extends over 18 amino acids. V was cut by 4 bases and J by 0 bases, with 19 bases left in between. Per the germline V gene, CDR1 is LGHNA and CDR2 is YNFKEQ. CDR3 nucleotides: TGTGCCAGCAGCCGTGGGTGTTTTAGCGGTATTAGCAATCAGCCCCAGCATTTT. This encodes CASSRGCFSGISNQPQHF.

This clonotype was seen only once. The chain carries TRBV6-2 or TRBV6-3 and TRBJ1-5, with D possibly TRBD1 on 5 matching bases. V was pared by 8 bases and J by 8 bases, with 19 bases between. This CDR3 is 14 amino acids long. CDR1 is MNHEY, CDR2 SVGEGT, per germline. The CDR3 loop is CASAKTGPREPQHF. CDR3 coding DNA: TGTGCCAGCGCCAAAACAGGCCCGAGGGAGCCCCAGCATTTT.